This T cell receptor (beta chain) was retrieved from a study of CD4 T cells in relation to SARS-CoV-2 and coronaviruses. Overall study findings and caveats: Crossreactive clones expanded significantly less to SARS-CoV-2 than monoreactive clones.

Only in-frame clones appear in the TCRdb table, and some are missing; sequencing was by immunoSEQ multiplex PCR. The sample records 37,000 or so clones, 82% being singletons. More than 8.5 x 10^4 naive or memory CD4+ cells were cultured with CEF peptides for roughly 10 days. The CDR3 has 15 residues. The V end was cut by 1 base, the J end by 7 bases, with 16 bases between. CDR1 is KGHSH and CDR2 is LQKENI in the germline V gene. As for this clone: Its specificity is not known.

The sequence derives from an adult with COVID-19. J is TRBJ1-2 and V is TRBV18; tentative D call: TRBD1 (5 bases). Sequencing was performed on naive CD4+ T cells from PBMCs, cultured in vitro. The subset here: naive CD4+ T cells isolated by negative enrichment. The DNA for the CDR3 is TGTGCCAGCTCACCACGGGCACAGGAGGTTGGTGGCTACACCTTC. Its protein is CASSPRAQEVGGYTF.